What follows are 14 T cell receptor beta chains derived from one specimen sequenced in a study of graft-versus-host responses after intestinal transplantation. Sequenced by immunoSEQ multiplex PCR; TCRdb stores in-frame clones only, minus some. The repertoire holds about 110,000 clones, with 90% to 95% as singletons. Antigens for these TCRs are unknown. Material: unstimulated CD8+ T cells sorted from spleen or lymph node cells, obtained before transplant. Receptors originate from a human donor who was the organ donor for an intestinal transplant.

CDR3 loop: CASSGASAGELFF. The CDR3 coding sequence is TGTGCCAGCAGTGGGGCTAGCGCCGGGGAGCTGTTTTTT. The chain couples TRBV6-4 to TRBJ2-2, with a tentative D call TRBD2 (6 bases). This CDR3 region has 13 residues. Trimming shortened V by 4 bases and J by 6 bases, and 9 bases separated the two germline ends. CDR1 is MRHNA and CDR2 is SNTAGT in the germline V gene.

The rearrangement joins TRBV5-4 to TRBJ2-1; 7 bases map to TRBD2. The CDR3 sequence is 17 residues long. V shed 0 bases, J shed 7 bases, and the junction held 13 bases outside the gene matches. The germline CDR1 and CDR2 sequences are SGHNT and YYREEE (reference sequence). The CDR3 DNA is TGTGCCAGCAGCTTGGGGTTTGGGGGAGGGCGTTATAATGAGCAGTTCTTC. Its translation: CASSLGFGGGRYNEQFF.

The chain employs TRBV30 and TRBJ1-2; unclear D gene. Trimming pared 4 bases from V and 4 bases from J, leaving 7 bases between. CDR3 length equals 11 residues. Germline lookup yields CDR1 GTSNPN and CDR2 SVGIG (reference sequence). The CDR3 sequence is CAWMRGYGYTF. In DNA, the CDR3 is TGTGCCTGGATGCGGGGCTATGGCTACACCTTC. Complete variable domain (other parts from reference TRBV30 and TRBJ1-2): SQTIHQWPATLVQPVGSPLSLECTVEGTSNPNLYWYRQAAGRGLQLLFYSVGIGQISSEVPQNLSASRPQDRQFILSSKKLLLSDSGFYLCAWMRGYGYTFGSGTRLTVV.

This rearrangement joins TRBV7-9 to TRBJ1-1; D uncertain. This CDR3 has 16 residues. V was clipped by 3 bases and J by 3 bases, with 17 bases between them. Germline assignment: CDR1 SEHNR and CDR2 FQNEAQ (reference sequence). The CDR3: CASSFYSGGFYTEAFF. For the CDR3, the DNA is TGTGCCAGCAGCTTTTATTCGGGCGGATTCTACACTGAAGCTTTCTTT.

J is TRBJ2-3 and V is TRBV11-2; no clear D gene. Germline V CDR1 and CDR2: SGHAT, FQNNGV. This CDR3 spans 12 amino acids. The ends were cut back, 0 bases at V and 6 bases at J, with 4 bases in the middle. CDR3 DNA: TGTGCCAGCAGCTTAGATAGTGATACGCAGTATTTT. Its protein product is CASSLDSDTQYF. Using reference TRBV11-2 and TRBJ2-3 for the parts outside the CDR3, the full variable domain is EAGVAQSPRYKIIEKRQSVAFWCNPISGHATLYWYQQILGQGPKLLIQFQNNGVVDDSQLPKDRFSAERLKGVDSTLKIQPAKLEDSAVYLCASSLDSDTQYFGPGTRLTVL.

The V call is TRBV27, the J call TRBJ1-5; weak D call: TRBD1 (5 bases). V lost 6 bases to trimming and J lost 2 bases, with 14 bases between them. Germline-derived CDR1 and CDR2 are MNHEY and SMNVEV (reference sequence). The CDR3 loop spans 15 amino acids. In DNA form, the CDR3 reads TGTGCCAGCAGCCCACTGGGGCGCGGCAATCAGCCCCAGCATTTT. Amino acid sequence: CASSPLGRGNQPQHF.

The J gene is TRBJ1-2, the V gene TRBV14, with D uncertain. With 2 bases removed from V and 2 bases from J, the gap between germline ends came to 9 bases. The CDR3 has 14 amino acids. Per germline, CDR1 SGHDN and CDR2 FVKESK. The CDR3 protein is CASSQSPGNYGYTF. CDR3 bases: TGTGCCAGCAGCCAAAGTCCGGGGAACTATGGCTACACCTTC.

The chain couples TRBV2 to TRBJ2-1, with 7 bases identical to TRBD2. Germline V gives CDR1 SNHLY, CDR2 FYNNEI. The ends lost 2 bases at V and 6 bases at J; junction bases unmatched: 13. This CDR3 has 17 amino acids. The DNA of the CDR3 is TGTGCCAGCAGTGAATTTCGGAGGAAGCGGGGAATCAATGAGCAGTTCTTC. Encoded protein: CASSEFRRKRGINEQFF.

V usage is TRBV2 and J usage is TRBJ2-5; maybe TRBD1 (6 bases). The tail of the sequence fits TRBJ2-7 better, so the J call may be wrong. The V gene's germline CDR1 is SNHLY and CDR2 FYNNEI. This CDR3 has 11 residues. CDR3 in DNA: TGTGCCAGCAGTTGGGGGCACGAGCAGTACTTC. Its translation is CASSWGHEQYF.

The count of this clone is one. This chain uses TRBV6-5 with TRBJ1-1; tentative D call: TRBD1 (5 bases). Germline lookup yields CDR1 MNHEY and CDR2 SVGAGI. The CDR3 spans 14 residues. V lost 5 bases, J lost 12 bases, and 22 bases lay in between. CDR3 bases: TGTGCCAGCAGTACTTCTTACGGGGCGGGGGGATCTTTCTTT. Translated: CASSTSYGAGGSFF.

This rearrangement joins TRBV4-1 to TRBJ2-7; 7 nucleotides align to TRBD2. The ends lost 0 bases at V and 3 bases at J; junction bases unmatched: 8. Looked up from germline, CDR1 is MGHRA and CDR2 is YSYEKL. The CDR3 extends over 16 amino acids. The CDR3, as DNA: TGCGCCAGCAGCCAAGATGAGAGGGAGGGAAACTACGAGCAGTACTTC. Its protein product is CASSQDEREGNYEQYF.

This chain's CDR3 is CASSLSLAGINEQFF. CDR3 sequence (DNA): TGTGCCAGCAGCTTATCACTAGCGGGAATCAATGAGCAGTTCTTC. The genes are TRBV7-2 and TRBJ2-1, with 10 bases that match TRBD2. The V segment lost 2 bases and the J segment 6 bases; nucleotides outside the gene matches: 4. The germline gives CDR1 SGHTA, CDR2 FQGNSA. CDR3 length: 15 amino acids.

This chain links TRBV13 with TRBJ2-4; a weak D match, TRBD2 (7 bases). Trimming removed 5 bases from V and 0 bases from J, with 14 bases in between. The CDR3 contains 16 residues. Germline values: CDR1 PRHDT, CDR2 FYEKMQ (reference sequence). This CDR3 reads CASSLSRGGAKNIQYF. CDR3 bases: TGTGCCAGCAGCCTCTCTAGGGGGGGAGCCAAAAACATTCAGTACTTC.

The rearrangement uses TRBV4-1 and TRBJ2-3; 7 nucleotides align to TRBD2. The CDR3 contains 15 residues. V gave up 2 bases and J gave up 4 bases; unmatched junction bases: 6. The V gene's germline CDR1 is MGHRA and CDR2 YSYEKL. CDR3 coding DNA: TGCGCCAGCAGCCAATCCAGCGGGACGGCAGATACGCAGTATTTT. The encoded protein is CASSQSSGTADTQYF.